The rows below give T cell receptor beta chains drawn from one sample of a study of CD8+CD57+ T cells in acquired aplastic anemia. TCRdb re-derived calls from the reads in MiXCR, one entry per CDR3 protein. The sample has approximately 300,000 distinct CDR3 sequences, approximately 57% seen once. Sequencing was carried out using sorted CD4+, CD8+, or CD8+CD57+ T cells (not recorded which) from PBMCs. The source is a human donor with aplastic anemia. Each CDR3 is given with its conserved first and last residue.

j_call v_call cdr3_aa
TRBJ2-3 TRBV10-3 CAISLARGDTTDTQYF
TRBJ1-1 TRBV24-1 CATSGTGGRHTEAFF
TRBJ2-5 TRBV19 CASSMTGETQYF
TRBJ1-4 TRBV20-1 CSARKGGSNEKLFF
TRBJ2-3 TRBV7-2 CASSPVGGSTQYF
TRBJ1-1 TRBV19 CASNRGADTEAFF
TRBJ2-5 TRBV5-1 CASSLGSGGRETQYF
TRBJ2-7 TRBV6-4 CASSESWLRYEQYF
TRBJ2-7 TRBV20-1 CSAPGDNSYEQYF
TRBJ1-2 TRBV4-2 CASSQDGDYGYTF
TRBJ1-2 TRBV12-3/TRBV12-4 CASTPGQNNYGYTF
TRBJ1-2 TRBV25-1 CASSKGTKQGANFYGYTF
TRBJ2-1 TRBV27 CASSLSFRSSYNEQFF
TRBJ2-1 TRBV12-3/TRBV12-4 CASSTPREQFF
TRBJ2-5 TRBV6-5 CASSYGDQTETQYF
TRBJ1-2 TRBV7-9 CASSLVDYGYTF
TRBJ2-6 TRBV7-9 CASSLNVGPGANVLTF
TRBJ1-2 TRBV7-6 CASRPSPGANYTF
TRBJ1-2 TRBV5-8 CASSFAATYGYTF
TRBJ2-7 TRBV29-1 CSVEDLGQAPYEQYF
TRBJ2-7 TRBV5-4 CASSRPEGTGSYEQYF
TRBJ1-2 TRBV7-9 CASVGQGGYGYTF
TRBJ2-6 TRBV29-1 CSVTASGANVLTF
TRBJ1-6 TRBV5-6 CASSYGTGINSPLHF
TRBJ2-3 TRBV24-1 CATSDYTDTQYF
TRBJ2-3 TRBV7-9 CASSLEGVVADTQYF
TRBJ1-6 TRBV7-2 CASRPRGTANSLLHF
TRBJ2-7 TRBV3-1 CASSQGLIRSYEQYF
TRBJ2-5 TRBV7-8 CASSFPGTSQETQYF
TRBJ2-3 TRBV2 CASGTGVPDTQYF
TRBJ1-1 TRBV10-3 CAISESGFEAFF
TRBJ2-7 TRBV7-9 CASSSQGAEQYF
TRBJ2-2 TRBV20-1 CSAKGRNTGELFF
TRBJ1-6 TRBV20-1 CSARDHPGSPLHF
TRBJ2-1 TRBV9 CASTRGQGARNEQFF
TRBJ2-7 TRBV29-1 CSVDDRVPYEQYF